This TCR beta chain was sequenced in a study of blood T cells in healthy people across ages. General study points: A roughly linear age-dependent decrease characterized TCR beta diversity per million T cells.

It was with a sample-barcoded 5' primer and a J-beta primer mix that a second PCR of about 6 to 12 cycles was run. With 12 random nucleotides, a template-switch adaptor tagged each individual cDNA molecule. Each of the samples gave a minimum of 3 million paired-end reads that contained CDR3. TCRdb re-derived calls from the 5' RACE reads in MiXCR, one entry per CDR3 protein. The sample lists roughly 1,700,000 distinct CDR3 sequences; under 30% were seen once. The CDR3 is made up of 16 amino acids. The V gene lost 4 bases and the J gene lost 4 bases, with 17 bases spanning the gap. The germline V gene has CDR1 SGHAT and CDR2 FQDESV (reference sequence). This clonotype was recorded a few times. Antigen specificity is unknown. Isolated per sample were at least 6.5 million PBMCs.

The chain employs TRBV11-1 and TRBJ2-1, with a weak D call TRBD2 (5 bases). The TCR comes from a woman in her twenties or thirties in good health. Sequencing used blood. CDR3 amino acids: CASSYPSERLYNEQFF. CDR3 DNA: TGTGCCAGCAGCTACCCCTCCGAGCGGCTTTACAATGAGCAGTTCTTC.